These 10 T cell receptor beta chains originate from one sample sequenced in a study of blood T cell repertoires in COVID-19. The table came from immunoSEQ multiplex PCR; TCRdb's copy has only in-frame clones and leaves some out. The table has 450,000 to 500,000 clones, 80% to 90% seen once. The sample was peripheral blood. The origin of the receptors is a human donor in a cohort sampled during active COVID-19.

The chain joins TRBV6-2 or TRBV6-3 to TRBJ2-7; TRBD2 agrees at 7 bases. CDR1 is MNHEY, CDR2 SVGEGT, per germline. V trimming: 4 bases; J trimming: 0 bases; junction bases outside the gene matches: 3. This CDR3 is 14 amino acids long. CDR3 residues: CASSWEGPSYEQYF. In nucleotides, the CDR3 is TGTGCCAGCAGTTGGGAGGGCCCCTCCTACGAGCAGTACTTC.

This clone is a singleton in its sample. The V and J genes are TRBV9 and TRBJ1-2; maybe TRBD1 (6 bases). V was pared by 0 bases and J by 4 bases, with 13 bases between. The CDR3 runs to 15 residues. CDR1 is SGDLS, CDR2 YYNGEE, per germline. The CDR3 loop reads CASSVERGGGYGYTF. The CDR3 DNA is TGTGCCAGCAGCGTAGAAAGGGGGGGCGGCTATGGCTACACCTTC.

This clone was recorded once. The CDR3 nucleotides read TGTGCCAGCAGTTTCGGACAGAGTACCTATGGCTACACCTTC. Encoded protein: CASSFGQSTYGYTF. This rearrangement joins TRBV6-5 to TRBJ1-2; tentative D call: TRBD1 (6 bases). The CDR3 covers 14 residues. Trimming took off 4 bases at V and 4 bases at J, with 13 bases between the two ends. Germline V lookup: CDR1 MNHEY, CDR2 SVGAGI.

J is TRBJ2-3 and V is TRBV5-4; 7 bases are a match to TRBD2. The V gene's germline CDR1 is SGHNT and CDR2 YYREEE (reference sequence). This CDR3 has 16 amino acids. J lost 8 bases, V lost 0 bases, and 12 bases had no gene match. The CDR3 is CASSLAGTTGGGTQYF. The CDR3 DNA is TGTGCCAGCAGCTTGGCTGGGACTACCGGAGGAGGTACGCAGTATTTT.

V gene TRBV5-6 combines with J gene TRBJ1-2, with 12 bases identical to TRBD1. This CDR3 contains 15 residues. CDR1 and CDR2 from the germline V gene are SGHDT and YYEEEE. Unmatched junction bases numbered 4, after V lost 0 bases and J lost 7 bases. The CDR3: CASSLGGQGASGYTF. The CDR3 DNA follows: TGTGCCAGCAGCTTGGGGGGACAGGGGGCCAGTGGCTACACCTTC.

This clone showed up just once. V is TRBV6-5 and J is TRBJ1-4, with 9 nucleotides matching TRBD1. Per germline, CDR1 MNHEY and CDR2 SVGAGI. Trimming at V came to 6 bases and at J to 8 bases, leaving 7 bases not matched to a gene. This CDR3 region has 14 residues. CDR3 sequence: CASSLGQGGEKLFF. The CDR3 DNA reads as TGTGCCAGCAGCCTGGGACAGGGTGGAGAAAAACTGTTTTTT.

This chain links TRBV7-2 with TRBJ2-5, with D possibly TRBD2 on 6 matching bases. The germline V gene encodes CDR1 SGHTA and CDR2 FQGNSA. This CDR3 has 16 residues. The V end lost 5 bases, the J end lost 5 bases, and 21 bases lay between the germline ends. In DNA form, the CDR3 reads TGTGCCAGCAGCCCCCCTGGAGGGCCAAAAGTGGAGACCCAGTACTTC. This sequence encodes CASSPPGGPKVETQYF.

The chain is built from TRBV3-1 (or the pseudogene TRBV3-2) and TRBJ2-2; 10 nucleotides match TRBD1. Germline V CDR1 and CDR2: LGHDT, YNNKEL (reference sequence). The CDR3 is made up of 16 amino acids. Trimming at V came to 1 base and at J to 5 bases, leaving 4 bases not matched to a gene. The CDR3 coding sequence is TGTGCCAGCAGCCAAGCGGGACAGGGGAAGACCGGGGAGCTGTTTTTT. Protein product: CASSQAGQGKTGELFF.

This chain joins TRBV28 and TRBJ2-1, with a possible D match to TRBD2 (5 bases). The CDR3 spans 14 residues. The germline V and J ends were trimmed by 5 bases and 9 bases, with 17 bases remaining between them. CDR1 and CDR2 from the germline V gene are MDHEN and SYDVKM. The CDR3 sequence is CASSPPQTGGEQFF. As DNA, the CDR3 is TGTGCCAGCAGTCCACCCCAGACCGGAGGTGAGCAGTTCTTC. Full variable domain (remainder filled in from reference TRBV28 and TRBJ2-1): DVKVTQSSRYLVKRTGEKVFLECVQDMDHENMFWYRQDPGLGLRLIYFSYDVKMKEKGDIPEGYSVSREKKERFSLILESASTNQTSMYLCASSPPQTGGEQFFGPGTRLTVL.

The table lists this clone with a few counts. The J gene is TRBJ1-1, the V gene TRBV11-3, with D possibly being TRBD1 (5 bases). There are 13 residues in the CDR3. Looked up from germline, CDR1 is SGHNT and CDR2 is YENEEA. Deletions cut 4 bases from V and 4 bases from J, with 10 bases between. The CDR3 DNA sequence: TGTGCCAGCAGCTCGGGGGTAAGCACTGAAGCTTTCTTT. It yields the protein CASSSGVSTEAFF.